Listed here are 15 T cell receptor beta chains from one sample, sequenced in a study of shared clonotypes between healthy human individuals. Clones were sequenced by immunoSEQ multiplex PCR, and TCRdb holds only the in-frame ones, with some missing. Found here are under 1,100,000 clones, 70% to 80% of them singletons; the top ten hold 1.5%. The source material was memory CD4+ T cells sorted from blood. Indicated subset: CD45RA-negative fraction. These receptors all stem from a man younger than 35 in good health.

The chain uses TRBV11-3 and TRBJ2-1; TRBD2 aligns across 11 bases. This CDR3 contains 16 residues. The V and J ends lost 2 bases and 5 bases, in that order; junction bases with no gene match: 5. The germline gives CDR1 SGHNT, CDR2 YENEEA. CDR3 sequence: CASSLSSSGRNNEQFF. The CDR3 DNA is TGTGCCAGCAGCTTATCGTCTAGCGGGAGGAACAATGAGCAGTTCTTC.

The chain recombines TRBV4-2 with TRBJ2-7; 9 bases are a match to TRBD2. The germline V gene encodes CDR1 LGHNA and CDR2 YNFKEQ. This CDR3 is 16 amino acids long. V was clipped by 0 bases and J by 3 bases; unmatched bases: 6. For the CDR3, the DNA is TGTGCCAGCAGCCAAGATAAGCTAGCGGGGATCTACGAGCAGTACTTC. This sequence encodes CASSQDKLAGIYEQYF.

This chain links TRBV6-1 with TRBJ2-3; the D is unclear. There are 13 residues in the CDR3. The germline V gene has CDR1 MNHNS and CDR2 SASEGT. Between the trimmed V and J ends, which lost 7 bases and 4 bases, there was a span of 12 bases. Here the CDR3 reads CASNPGLPDTQYF. The DNA of the CDR3 is TGTGCCAGCAACCCAGGCCTGCCAGATACGCAGTATTTT.

The chain carries TRBV10-3 and TRBJ1-6; TRBD1 agrees at 8 bases. Trimming cost V 2 bases and J 9 bases; bases outside gene matches: 3. Looked up from germline, CDR1 is ENHRY and CDR2 is SYGVKD. This CDR3 is built from 14 residues. CDR3 in amino acids: CAISETGGGSPLHF. CDR3 nucleotides: TGTGCCATCAGTGAGACAGGGGGGGGTTCACCCCTCCACTTT.

This clone was seen a few times. V and J are TRBV2 and TRBJ2-5; 10 bases agree with TRBD1. CDR3 length: 14 amino acids. J gave up 4 bases and V 10 bases, and 9 bases lay outside the gene matches. Germline CDR1 is SNHLY and CDR2 is FYNNEI. CDR3 nucleotide sequence: TGTGCCACCTTGACAGGGGGCAAGGGAGAGACCCAGTACTTC. Translating it yields CATLTGGKGETQYF.

The chain has TRBV7-9 and TRBJ1-1, with D hard to call. The germline V gene encodes CDR1 SEHNR and CDR2 FQNEAQ (reference sequence). Trimming removed 5 bases from V and 1 base from J, with 8 bases in between. CDR3 length: 13 residues. CDR3 protein: CASSLPTNTEAFF. For the CDR3, the DNA is TGTGCCAGCAGCCTCCCGACGAACACTGAAGCTTTCTTT.

The genes are TRBV29-1 and TRBJ2-2; D possibly corresponds to TRBD2 (5 bases). The length of the CDR3 is 14 residues. The ends were cut back, 2 bases at V and 5 bases at J, with 12 bases in the middle. CDR1 is SQVTM, CDR2 ANQGSEA, per germline. DNA for the CDR3: TGCAGCGTTGAACCGGGGAAGGGTACCGGGGAGCTGTTTTTT. Protein sequence: CSVEPGKGTGELFF.

This rearrangement joins TRBV6-1 to TRBJ2-7, with 7 bases matching TRBD1. Germline CDR1 MNHNS, CDR2 SASEGT. The CDR3 extends over 16 amino acids. Losses at the gene ends were 0 bases for V and 3 bases for J; bases not matched to a gene: 8. The CDR3 reads CASSEALGQNIYEQYF. The CDR3, as DNA: TGTGCCAGCAGTGAAGCTTTGGGACAGAATATCTACGAGCAGTACTTC.

V and J are TRBV11-3 and TRBJ2-5, with D possibly called TRBD1 or TRBD2 (6 bases each). Trimming pared 5 bases from V and 5 bases from J, leaving 18 bases between. This CDR3 is 15 amino acids long. Per the germline V gene, CDR1 is SGHNT and CDR2 is YENEEA. The CDR3, as DNA: TGTGCCAGCAGCCCCACATCCGGGGGCTGGGAGACCCAGTACTTC. This translates into CASSPTSGGWETQYF. Full variable domain (missing parts from reference TRBV11-3 and TRBJ2-5): EAGVVQSPRYKIIEKKQPVAFWCNPISGHNTLYWYLQNLGQGPELLIRYENEEAVDDSQLPKDRFSAERLKGVDSTLKIQPAELGDSAVYLCASSPTSGGWETQYFGPGTRLLVL.

V gene TRBV5-8 combines with J gene TRBJ1-4; 8 positions match TRBD1. CDR1 and CDR2 (germline): SGHTS, YDEGEE. The CDR3 extends over 16 amino acids. V gave up 2 bases and J gave up 0 bases; unmatched junction bases: 3. The CDR3 DNA sequence: TGTGCCAGCAGCTTAGGACAGGGCCCAACTAATGAAAAACTGTTTTTT. As protein: CASSLGQGPTNEKLFF.

The chain employs TRBV5-1 and TRBJ2-3; 8 bases are shared with TRBD2. The CDR3 covers 15 residues. The germline V gene has CDR1 SGHRS and CDR2 YFSETQ. V lost 3 bases and J lost 2; bases outside the gene matches: 5. DNA of the CDR3: TGCGCCAGCAGCTCAGCGGGGGTGTTCACAGATACGCAGTATTTT. This codes for CASSSAGVFTDTQYF.

This clone was detected a few times. The chain combines TRBV11-2 with TRBJ2-7; 10 bases agree with TRBD2. V lost 9 bases to trimming and J lost 3 bases; unmatched junction nucleotides: 5. The CDR3 runs to 13 residues. Germline V CDR1 and CDR2: SGHAT, FQNNGV. CDR3 loop: CASEASGGYEQYF. The CDR3 DNA reads as TGTGCCAGTGAGGCTAGCGGGGGCTACGAGCAGTACTTC.

The rearrangement uses TRBV9 and TRBJ2-5; 10 bases fit TRBD2. CDR1 SGDLS and CDR2 YYNGEE come from the germline V gene. Germline trimming cut 0 bases from V and 1 base from J; bases unmatched to any gene: 24. This CDR3 contains 23 residues. The CDR3 spells CASSVAALWTSGVSSRIQETQYF. CDR3 sequence (DNA): TGTGCCAGCAGCGTAGCCGCACTTTGGACTAGCGGAGTATCAAGCCGGATCCAAGAGACCCAGTACTTC.

The chain is built from TRBV18 and TRBJ2-7; 11 positions agree with TRBD1. CDR3 length: 16 amino acids. Germline CDR1 and CDR2: KGHSH and LQKENI. V was pared by 3 bases and J by 3 bases, with 7 bases of the junction left unmatched. CDR3 DNA: TGTGCCAGCTCACCGACGCTAGGGACAGGGGGCTACGAGCAGTACTTC. Its translation: CASSPTLGTGGYEQYF.

V usage is TRBV21-1 and J usage is TRBJ1-1. TRBV21-1 counts as a pseudogene. The CDR3 consists of 14 residues. This chain's CDR3 is CASISRGVNTEAFF. In DNA form, the CDR3 reads TGTGCCAGCATCTCGCGGGGGGTGAACACTGAAGCTTTCTTT.